What follows are 24 T cell receptor beta chains derived from one specimen sequenced in a study of cytomegalovirus exposure and HLA in healthy donors. The PCR contained 60 Vbeta and 13 Jbeta primers. Using immunoSEQ multiplex PCR, the repertoire was profiled, and TCRdb retains in-frame clones only, with some absent. Here the sample spans under 140,000 clones, around 88% being singletons. The sequenced sample was PBMCs. The receptors shown here come from a man aged 35-49 years in good health and CMV-seronegative.

J is TRBJ1-6 and V is TRBV15, with a possible D match to TRBD1 (6 bases). The CDR3 runs to 13 residues. Germline values: CDR1 LNHNV, CDR2 YYDKDF (reference sequence). V lost 2 bases, J lost 15 bases, and 14 bases lay in between. CDR3 bases: TGTGCCACCAGCAGACAGGGGCCCCGAGGCCTCCACTTT. It translates to CATSRQGPRGLHF.

V is TRBV2 and J is TRBJ1-2; 7 nucleotides line up with TRBD1. The CDR3 loop spans 12 amino acids. Trimming removed 4 bases from V and 4 bases from J; junction bases left unmatched: 0. From germline, CDR1 is SNHLY and CDR2 FYNNEI. The CDR3 nucleotides read TGTGCCAGCAGTGGGGACAGCTATGGCTACACCTTC. Its translation: CASSGDSYGYTF.

The chain is built from TRBV4-2 and TRBJ1-5; no definite D call. This CDR3 is built from 15 residues. The germline V and J ends were trimmed by 0 bases and 8 bases, with 14 bases remaining between them. CDR1 LGHNA and CDR2 YNFKEQ come from the germline V gene. CDR3 DNA: TGTGCCAGCAGCCAAGATGGATGGCCGAGGGAGCCCCAGCATTTT. Protein sequence: CASSQDGWPREPQHF.

The DNA of the CDR3 is TGTGCCAGCAGCTCCCCCCCAACGGGGGGCCCCTACGAGCAGTACTTC. Protein: CASSSPPTGGPYEQYF. This chain joins TRBV7-9 and TRBJ2-7; tentative D call: TRBD2 (7 bases). CDR1 is SEHNR, CDR2 FQNEAQ, per germline (reference sequence). Between the trimmed V and J ends, which lost 4 bases and 2 bases, there was a span of 18 bases. The CDR3 has 16 residues.

The chain links TRBV7-2 to TRBJ1-5; unclear D gene. From germline, CDR1 is SGHTA and CDR2 FQGNSA. This CDR3 spans 13 amino acids. The V and J ends lost 6 bases and 4 bases respectively, with 10 bases between them. CDR3 residues: CASSATGNQPQHF. The CDR3 region has the DNA TGTGCCAGCAGTGCGACGGGAAATCAGCCCCAGCATTTT.

The chain links TRBV7-2 to TRBJ2-7; a possible D gene is TRBD2 (5 bases). Germline CDR1 and CDR2: SGHTA and FQGNSA. V was shortened by 5 bases and J by 5 bases, with 16 bases between the two germline ends. The CDR3 has 14 residues. For the CDR3, the DNA is TGTGCCAGCAGCCGAGAACGCCTAGCTGACGAGCAGTACTTC. Amino acid sequence: CASSRERLADEQYF.

The chain carries TRBV29-1 and TRBJ1-1, with a weak D call TRBD1 (5 bases). V dropped 4 bases and J dropped 1 base, with 10 bases sitting between them. The CDR3 covers 13 residues. Germline V gene sequence: CDR1 SQVTM, CDR2 ANQGSEA. The CDR3 DNA is TGCAGCGTTGTGCGGGGCGGGAACACTGAAGCTTTCTTT. Translation gives CSVVRGGNTEAFF.

J is TRBJ1-3 and V is TRBV2; 7 bases match TRBD1. V was clipped by 7 bases and J by 0 bases; unmatched bases: 15. Germline V gene data show CDR1 as SNHLY and CDR2 as FYNNEI. This CDR3 has 18 residues. The CDR3 DNA reads as TGTGCCAGCATCCCTGGAATGACAGGGTCCTTCTCTGGAAACACCATATATTTT. Amino acids: CASIPGMTGSFSGNTIYF.

The chain has TRBV6-1 and TRBJ1-2; weak D call: TRBD1 (5 bases). Trimming left V 5 bases short and J 0 bases short, with 10 bases between. Germline V CDR1 and CDR2: MNHNS, SASEGT. The CDR3 loop spans 14 amino acids. Here the CDR3 reads CASSLQGTNYGYTF. The CDR3 bases are TGTGCCAGCAGTCTCCAGGGAACTAACTATGGCTACACCTTC.

The rearrangement uses TRBV5-4 and TRBJ2-7; tentative D call: TRBD2 (5 bases). The ends were cut back, 0 bases at V and 2 bases at J, with 9 bases in the middle. This CDR3 comprises 14 residues. Germline V lookup: CDR1 SGHNT, CDR2 YYREEE (reference sequence). CDR3 loop: CASSLEAEAYEQYF. CDR3 nucleotides: TGTGCCAGCAGCTTGGAGGCGGAGGCCTACGAGCAGTACTTC.

This chain connects TRBV5-4 to TRBJ2-1, with TRBD2 matching over 8 bases. J lost 5 bases, V lost 4 bases, and 5 bases had no gene match. CDR3 length: 14 residues. Germline values: CDR1 SGHNT, CDR2 YYREEE (reference sequence). The CDR3 sequence is CASSPRGGHNEQFF. For the CDR3, the DNA is TGTGCCAGCAGCCCTCGGGGGGGACACAATGAGCAGTTCTTC.

The rearrangement uses TRBV5-6 and TRBJ1-2; D might be TRBD1 (6 bases). The CDR3 contains 14 residues. Trimming removed 2 bases at V and 4 bases at J, with 12 bases between. Looked up from germline, CDR1 is SGHDT and CDR2 is YYEEEE. This CDR3 is CASSFSGDVYGYTF. The CDR3 bases are TGTGCCAGCAGCTTTTCAGGGGACGTCTATGGCTACACCTTC.

The chain uses TRBV9 and TRBJ1-1; tentatively, D is TRBD1 (5 bases). Germline CDR1 SGDLS, CDR2 YYNGEE. CDR3 length equals 15 residues. The ends were cut back, 0 bases at V and 0 bases at J, with 9 bases in the middle. CDR3 protein: CASSVDGGVNTEAFF. The CDR3 DNA sequence: TGTGCCAGCAGCGTAGACGGAGGGGTGAACACTGAAGCTTTCTTT. The complete variable domain, with remaining parts taken from reference TRBV9 and TRBJ1-1, reads DSGVTQTPKHLITATGQRVTLRCSPRSGDLSVYWYQQSLDQGLQFLIQYYNGEERAKGNILERFSAQQFPDLHSELNLSSLELGDSALYFCASSVDGGVNTEAFFGQGTRLTVV.

The CDR3 loop reads CASSLRTGNSPLHF. The DNA for the CDR3 is TGTGCCAGCAGCCTACGGACAGGGAATTCACCCCTCCACTTT. The chain carries TRBV13 and TRBJ1-6; 8 bases line up with TRBD1. With V trimmed by 5 bases and J by 7 bases, 4 bases remained unmatched. The CDR3 sequence is 14 residues long. Germline-derived CDR1 and CDR2 are PRHDT and FYEKMQ (reference sequence).

The rearrangement joins TRBV7-2 to TRBJ2-6, with a tentative D call TRBD2 (6 bases). CDR1 and CDR2 (germline): SGHTA, FQGNSA. The CDR3 sequence is 15 residues long. V lost 5 bases and J lost 2, with 10 bases in between. CDR3 amino acids: CASSREEAGANVLTF. The CDR3 coding sequence is TGTGCCAGCAGCAGGGAGGAGGCTGGGGCCAACGTCCTGACTTTC.

V usage is TRBV5-1 and J usage is TRBJ2-5, with D perhaps TRBD2 (6 bases). CDR1 is SGHRS and CDR2 is YFSETQ in the germline V gene. The CDR3 contains 15 residues. V gave up 4 bases and J gave up 5 bases, with 18 bases separating them. The CDR3 nucleotides read TGCGCCAGCAGCGTAAATGTGGTCCGGGGGGAGACCCAGTACTTC. Translation gives CASSVNVVRGETQYF.

The rearrangement uses TRBV5-6 and TRBJ1-5, with no clear D. Germline V lookup: CDR1 SGHDT, CDR2 YYEEEE. This CDR3 has 15 residues. Trimming left V 1 base short and J 6 bases short, with 14 bases between. Written as DNA, the CDR3 is TGTGCCAGCAGCTTGACGGCAGGAGGTAGTCAGCCCCAGCATTTT. Amino acid sequence: CASSLTAGGSQPQHF.

The chain's CDR3 is CASSGGTGDNQPQHF. CDR3 nucleotides: TGCGCCAGCAGCGGGGGGACAGGGGATAATCAGCCCCAGCATTTT. The V and J genes are TRBV5-1 and TRBJ1-5; 10 bases match TRBD1. Looked up from germline, CDR1 is SGHRS and CDR2 is YFSETQ. The CDR3 runs 15 residues. J lost 4 bases, V lost 4 bases, and 5 bases had no gene match.

The rearrangement joins TRBV25-1 to TRBJ1-1; D might be TRBD1 (5 bases). The germline V gene has CDR1 MGHDK and CDR2 SYGVNS. The CDR3 spans 14 residues. V lost 4 bases and J lost 3, with 12 bases in between. CDR3 region: CASSVGQGYTEAFF. CDR3 in DNA: TGTGCCAGCAGTGTGGGGCAGGGCTACACTGAAGCTTTCTTT. Full variable domain (outside the CDR3, taken from reference TRBV25-1 and TRBJ1-1): EADIYQTPRYLVIGTGKKITLECSQTMGHDKMYWYQQDPGMELHLIHYSYGVNSTEKGDLSSESTVSRIRTEHFPLTLESARPSHTSQYLCASSVGQGYTEAFFGQGTRLTVV.

The rearrangement uses TRBV10-3 and TRBJ2-1; 12 bases are shared with TRBD2. CDR1 and CDR2 from the germline V gene are ENHRY and SYGVKD. The CDR3 loop spans 13 amino acids. With 11 bases clipped from V and 9 bases from J, the junction kept 8 bases outside the gene matches. The DNA for the CDR3 is TGTGCCGTCTCTAGCGGGGGGGCGGGTGAGCAGTTCTTC. Translating gives CAVSSGGAGEQFF.

CDR3 amino acids: CASNYGGLRMDTQYF. The CDR3 DNA reads as TGTGCCAGCAACTACGGGGGGCTTCGGATGGATACGCAGTATTTT. The chain is built from TRBV6-5 and TRBJ2-3; D might be TRBD2 (7 bases). CDR3 length: 15 residues. Looked up from germline, CDR1 is MNHEY and CDR2 is SVGAGI. The germline V and J ends were trimmed by 7 bases and 6 bases, with 20 bases remaining between them.

This chain connects TRBV6-5 to TRBJ2-2; 8 nucleotides match TRBD2. With V trimmed by 6 bases and J by 4 bases, 7 bases remained unmatched. CDR1 is MNHEY, CDR2 SVGAGI, per germline. CDR3 size: 15 residues. This CDR3 reads CASSGGVARTGELFF. DNA of the CDR3: TGTGCCAGCAGCGGGGGGGTAGCGCGCACCGGGGAGCTGTTTTTT.

V usage is TRBV6-5 and J usage is TRBJ1-6, with TRBD1 matching 7 bases. Trimming at V came to 6 bases and at J to 8 bases, leaving 7 bases not matched to a gene. The CDR3 is 14 residues long. Per germline, CDR1 MNHEY and CDR2 SVGAGI. The chain's CDR3 is CASRPLTGDSPLHF. The CDR3 coding sequence is TGTGCCAGCAGGCCCCTCACAGGGGATTCACCCCTCCACTTT.

The chain has TRBV30 and TRBJ2-2; TRBD2 matches at 14 bases. This CDR3 contains 15 residues. Germline CDR1 GTSNPN, CDR2 SVGIG (reference sequence). V dropped 4 bases and J dropped 5; count of bases not matched to a gene: 3. The CDR3 loop is CAWTRTSGGTGELFF. The CDR3 region has the DNA TGTGCCTGGACCCGGACTAGCGGGGGGACCGGGGAGCTGTTTTTT.